A single T cell receptor beta chain is shown here with its context. This entry is derived from a study of blood T cell repertoires in COVID-19. Overall study: Two consecutive negative NP/OP PCR tests, clearance, or resolved symptoms defined Cohort 3 recovery.

Participants, about 18 to 90 years old, spanned under 25 US areas. After removal of 0 bases from V and 2 bases from J, the junction contained 5 bases not matched to a gene. The length of the CDR3 is 16 residues. Germline lookup yields CDR1 SGDLS and CDR2 YYNGEE. Study processing details: How many nucleated cells were present was estimated from reference gene primer amplification. Repertoires were generated with immunoSEQ multiplex PCR, while TCRdb's copy carries only in-frame clones and drops some. That table gives V, J and clone size, and the DNA gave D and trimming. Counted here are 150,000 to 200,000 clones, about 88% occurring once; the ten biggest clones make up 20% to 25%.

What was sequenced was PBMCs or T cells enriched from blood (not recorded which). This TCR was recovered from a middle-aged woman in a cohort exposed to, infected with or recovered from COVID-19 (not recorded which). The chain recombines TRBV9 with TRBJ1-1, with 9 bases aligning to TRBD1. This CDR3 reads CASSVEGTGLNTEAFF. The DNA of the CDR3 is TGTGCCAGCAGCGTAGAAGGGACAGGGTTAAACACTGAAGCTTTCTTT. Using reference TRBV9 and TRBJ1-1 for the parts outside the CDR3, the full variable domain is DSGVTQTPKHLITATGQRVTLRCSPRSGDLSVYWYQQSLDQGLQFLIQYYNGEERAKGNILERFSAQQFPDLHSELNLSSLELGDSALYFCASSVEGTGLNTEAFFGQGTRLTVV.